The entry below gives a single TCR beta chain sequence along with its context. The target antigen is unknown. The data originate from a study of cytomegalovirus exposure and HLA in healthy donors. PCR employed 60 Vbeta and 13 Jbeta primers. Study processing details: In a later analysis, some 10 million of approximately 81 million unique beta chains occurred in at least two donors. Only in-frame clones appear in the TCRdb table, and some are missing; sequencing was by immunoSEQ multiplex PCR. V and J calls and clone size are copied from that table; D and trimming were computed from the DNA. This listing includes more than 90,000 clones. CDR1 and CDR2 (germline): SNHLY, FYNNEI. The CDR3 extends over 11 amino acids. J was trimmed by 9 bases and V by 8 bases; bases with no gene match: 3. Findings and caveats of the study: In a later analysis, parvovirus B19, influenza, CMV and Epstein-Barr virus appeared linked to several top co-occurrence clusters. Immune exposure information available was restricted to CMV serostatus. Association of a missense DCLRE1C variant with TCR beta V- and J-gene trimming was reported in a later analysis.

The V and J genes are TRBV2 and TRBJ2-1; 8 nucleotides align to TRBD1. The receptor was derived from a man aged 25 to 40 in good health and CMV-seronegative. Sequencing used PBMCs. DNA for the CDR3: TGTGCCAGCGGACAGGGAGGTGAGCAGTTCTTC. Its protein product is CASGQGGEQFF.